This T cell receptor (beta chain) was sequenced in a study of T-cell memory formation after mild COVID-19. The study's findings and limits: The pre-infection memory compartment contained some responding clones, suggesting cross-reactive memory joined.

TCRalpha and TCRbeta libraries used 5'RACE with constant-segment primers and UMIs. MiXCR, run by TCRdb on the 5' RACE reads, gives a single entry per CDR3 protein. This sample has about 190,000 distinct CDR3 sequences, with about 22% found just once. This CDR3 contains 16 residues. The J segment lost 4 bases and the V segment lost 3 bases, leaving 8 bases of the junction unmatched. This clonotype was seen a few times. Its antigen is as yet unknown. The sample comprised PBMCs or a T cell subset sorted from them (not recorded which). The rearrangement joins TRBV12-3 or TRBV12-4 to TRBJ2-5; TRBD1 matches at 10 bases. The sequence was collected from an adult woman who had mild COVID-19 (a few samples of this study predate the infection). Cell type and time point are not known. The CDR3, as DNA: TGTGCCAGCAGTTTGGGGGGACAGGGGTGGGGAGAGACCCAGTACTTC. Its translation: CASSLGGQGWGETQYF.